The T cell receptor beta chain under discussion was sequenced for a study of cytomegalovirus exposure and HLA in healthy donors. Broader study findings: With high specificity and sensitivity, the classifier reportedly diagnosed cytomegalovirus status. TCR clusters originating in the first cohort tended to co-occur in the 110 or so validation repertoires, according to a later analysis.

Concerning this clone: Its antigen is still unknown.

Only in-frame clones appear in the TCRdb table, and some are missing; sequencing was by immunoSEQ multiplex PCR. Of some 310,000 clones in the sample, 88% were seen once. The CDR3 is 15 amino acids. Germline loops: CDR1 SGHDT, CDR2 YYEEEE. The V end was cut by 1 base, the J end by 3 bases, with 11 bases between. The source of this sequence is a man aged 25-45 years in good health and CMV-seronegative. J is TRBJ1-5 and V is TRBV5-6, with D maybe TRBD1 (6 bases). Sequenced input: PBMCs. The CDR3 sequence is CASSLTAGDNQPQHF. The CDR3 nucleotides read TGTGCCAGCAGCTTGACGGCAGGGGACAATCAGCCCCAGCATTTT.